This TCR beta chain appears in the sequencing data of a study of blood T cell repertoires in COVID-19. About the study: Material from acute and convalescent COVID-19 was sourced from the United States, Italy and Spain.

The Seattle patients, enrolled during active infection, were followed longitudinally. The repertoire was sequenced with immunoSEQ multiplex PCR; TCRdb's copy has only in-frame clones and lacks some. This table holds 400,000 to 450,000 clones, around 88% found once. Germline CDR1 is SNHLY and CDR2 is FYNNEI. The CDR3 totals 16 residues. Trimming removed 7 bases from V and 0 bases from J, with 18 bases in between. Sequencing was performed on peripheral blood. The sequence was collected from a woman between 45 and 65 years old with COVID-19, enrolled during active disease. The rearrangement joins TRBV2 to TRBJ1-1; a possible D gene is TRBD1 (6 bases). CDR3 residues: CASIHGGGGLNTEAFF. The CDR3 coding sequence is TGTGCCAGCATTCACGGGGGGGGCGGCCTGAACACTGAAGCTTTCTTT.